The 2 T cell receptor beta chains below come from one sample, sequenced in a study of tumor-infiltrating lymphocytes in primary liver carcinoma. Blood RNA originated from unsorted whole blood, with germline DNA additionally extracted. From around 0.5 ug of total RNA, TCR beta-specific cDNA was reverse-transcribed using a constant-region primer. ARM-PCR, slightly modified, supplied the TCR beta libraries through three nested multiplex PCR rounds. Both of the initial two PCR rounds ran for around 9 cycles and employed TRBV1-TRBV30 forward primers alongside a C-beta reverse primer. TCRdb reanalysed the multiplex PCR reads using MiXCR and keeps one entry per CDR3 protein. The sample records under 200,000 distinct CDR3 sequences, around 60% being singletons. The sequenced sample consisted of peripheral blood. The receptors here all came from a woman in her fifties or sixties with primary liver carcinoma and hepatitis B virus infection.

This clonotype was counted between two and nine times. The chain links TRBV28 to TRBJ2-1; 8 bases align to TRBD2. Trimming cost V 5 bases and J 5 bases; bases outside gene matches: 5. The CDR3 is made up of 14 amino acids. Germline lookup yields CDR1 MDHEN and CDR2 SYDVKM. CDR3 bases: TGTGCCAGCAGTCTTAGCGGGATCGACAATGAGCAGTTCTTC. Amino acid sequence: CASSLSGIDNEQFF.

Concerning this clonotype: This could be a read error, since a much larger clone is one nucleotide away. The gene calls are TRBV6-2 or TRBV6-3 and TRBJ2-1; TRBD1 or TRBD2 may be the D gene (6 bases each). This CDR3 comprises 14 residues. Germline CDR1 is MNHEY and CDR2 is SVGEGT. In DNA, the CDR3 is TGTGCCAGCAGAAAACAGGTCGGGGGCAATGAGCTGTTCTTC. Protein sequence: CASRKQVGGNELFF.